Listed here are 6 T cell receptor beta chains from one sample, sequenced in a study of blood T cells in healthy people across ages. A second PCR, run for about 6 to 11 cycles, used a sample-barcoded 5' primer plus a J-beta primer mix. In TCRdb, the 5' RACE reads were re-called with MiXCR into one record per CDR3 protein. Among 1,100,000 or so distinct CDR3 sequences listed, less than 50% were seen once. The sample comprised blood. The receptors derive from a woman in her sixties or seventies in good health.

CDR3 nucleotide sequence: TGCAGTGCTAGTCCACTAGCGGGAGTCGCGGCTACGCAGTATTTT. Its protein is CSASPLAGVAATQYF. V gene TRBV20-1 combines with J gene TRBJ2-3; TRBD2 agrees at 11 bases. Germline CDR1 DFQATT, CDR2 SNEGSKA (reference sequence). V lost 3 bases, J lost 8 bases, and 10 bases stayed unmatched. The CDR3 covers 15 residues.

The sample holds one count of this clonotype. The gene calls are TRBV4-2 and TRBJ1-6; 7 bases map to TRBD1. The germline gives CDR1 LGHNA, CDR2 YNFKEQ. This CDR3 comprises 15 residues. V was clipped by 2 bases and J by 7 bases; unmatched bases: 5. This chain's CDR3 is CASSQRGQENSPLHF. CDR3 sequence (DNA): TGTGCCAGCAGCCAACGTGGACAGGAGAATTCACCCCTCCACTTT.

The rearrangement joins TRBV28 to TRBJ2-3, with TRBD2 identical over 11 bases. Unmatched junction bases numbered 12, after V lost 7 bases and J lost 0 bases. CDR1 and CDR2 from the germline V gene are MDHEN and SYDVKM. The CDR3 covers 18 residues. The CDR3 DNA is TGTGCCAGCAAAGCTACTTCAGGACTAGCGGGTAGCACAGATACGCAGTATTTT. This gives the protein CASKATSGLAGSTDTQYF.

The count of this clonotype is one. This chain joins TRBV2 and TRBJ2-7; 9 nucleotides line up with TRBD1. This CDR3 comprises 15 residues. Germline-derived CDR1 and CDR2 are SNHLY and FYNNEI. The V segment lost 4 bases and the J segment 5 bases; nucleotides outside the gene matches: 9. The CDR3 nucleotides are TGTGCCAGCAGTGGCCCGGGACAGGGAACCCACGAGCAGTACTTC. Translation: CASSGPGQGTHEQYF.

CDR3 amino acids: CATSRGYPSGANVLTF. The DNA for the CDR3 is TGTGCCACCAGCAGAGGCTACCCTTCTGGGGCCAACGTCCTGACTTTC. V is TRBV15 and J is TRBJ2-6; D is unresolved. The CDR3 has 16 residues. Germline CDR1 is LNHNV and CDR2 is YYDKDF (reference sequence). Trimming left V 1 base short and J 1 base short, with 8 bases between. Full variable domain (outside the CDR3, taken from reference TRBV15 and TRBJ2-6): DAMVIQNPRYQVTQFGKPVTLSCSQTLNHNVMYWYQQKSSQAPKLLFHYYDKDFNNEADTPDNFQSRRPNTSFCFLDIRSPGLGDTAMYLCATSRGYPSGANVLTFGAGSRLTVL.

Only a few counts were recorded for this clonotype. The rearrangement links TRBV12-3 or TRBV12-4 to TRBJ2-1; the D gene is possibly TRBD2 (5 bases). The length of the CDR3 is 16 residues. The ends were cut back, 7 bases at V and 7 bases at J, with 23 bases in the middle. This CDR3 reads CASMLPAGGVANEQFF. CDR3 nucleotides: TGTGCCAGCATGCTCCCCGCGGGTGGCGTGGCGAATGAGCAGTTCTTC.